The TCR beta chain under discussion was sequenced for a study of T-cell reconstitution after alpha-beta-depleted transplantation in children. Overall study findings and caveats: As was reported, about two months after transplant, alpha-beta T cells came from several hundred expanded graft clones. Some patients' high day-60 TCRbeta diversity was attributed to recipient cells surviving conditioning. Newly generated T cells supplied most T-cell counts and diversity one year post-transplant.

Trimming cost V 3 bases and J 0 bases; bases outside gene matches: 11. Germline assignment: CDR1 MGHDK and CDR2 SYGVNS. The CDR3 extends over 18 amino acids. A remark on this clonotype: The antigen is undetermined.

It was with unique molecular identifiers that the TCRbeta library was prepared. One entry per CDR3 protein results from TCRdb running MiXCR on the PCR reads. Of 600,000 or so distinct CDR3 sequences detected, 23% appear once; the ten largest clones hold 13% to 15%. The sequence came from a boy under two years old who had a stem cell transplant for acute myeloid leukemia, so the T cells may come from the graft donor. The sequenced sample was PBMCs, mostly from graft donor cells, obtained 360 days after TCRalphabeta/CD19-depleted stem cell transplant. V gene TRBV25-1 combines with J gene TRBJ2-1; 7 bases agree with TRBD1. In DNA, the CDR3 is TGTGCCAGCAGTGATCAACTCTCACGGGACAGCTCCTACAATGAGCAGTTCTTC. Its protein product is CASSDQLSRDSSYNEQFF.